This TCR beta chain was recovered during a study of siplizumab effects on memory and regulatory T cells. Study-wide results and limits: Sequences below about 10^-5 frequency were poorly captured. As a result, only a minor fraction of alloreactive clones mapped to unstimulated subsets.

Repertoires were generated with immunoSEQ multiplex PCR, while TCRdb's copy carries only in-frame clones and drops some. The sample has approximately 46,000 clones; 93% are singletons. As regards this clone: Its antigen is not known.

The CDR3 consists of 13 residues. Germline CDR1 is MNHEY and CDR2 is SMNVEV (reference sequence). V lost 1 base and J 1 base, leaving 3 bases between the germline ends. The clonotype was recovered from a human donor in good health. Sequencing was done on a sample of CD8+ T cells sorted from blood. J is TRBJ2-3 and V is TRBV27, with D unclear. The CDR3 bases are TGTGCCAGCAGTTTATGGGGCACAGATACGCAGTATTTT. Amino acid sequence: CASSLWGTDTQYF.